The next 22 T cell receptor beta chains were all read from a single sample in a study of blood T cell repertoires in COVID-19 (dated by TCRdb to about 2020). The library was prepared using the immunoSEQ multiplex PCR assay. The table was pulled from immuneACCESS by TCRdb, which kept in-frame rearrangements only. Such tables lose some clones; where checked, under half of the loss comes from unresolved V genes, and the rest has no known cause. The sample contains 200,000 to 250,000 clones, about 80% of them found a single time. The ten largest clones take up 3% to 3.5% of the sample. Sequenced: peripheral blood. These receptors were taken from a woman between 25 and 40 years old who had recovered from COVID-19.

V is TRBV6-5 and J is TRBJ1-1; tentative D call: TRBD1 (6 bases). V lost 6 bases, J lost 1 base, and 9 bases lay in between. The length of the CDR3 is 13 residues. Germline CDR1 is MNHEY and CDR2 is SVGAGI. The CDR3 region has the DNA TGTGCCAGCAGGGACAGATCGAACACTGAAGCTTTCTTT. It encodes CASRDRSNTEAFF.

The genes are TRBV27 and TRBJ2-1; unclear D gene. This CDR3 has 12 residues. The germline CDR1 and CDR2 sequences are MNHEY and SMNVEV (reference sequence). The V gene lost 1 base and the J gene lost 7 bases, with 5 bases spanning the gap. The chain's CDR3 is CASSLFPNEQFF. DNA for the CDR3: TGTGCCAGCAGTTTATTCCCTAATGAGCAGTTCTTC.

This clone has a handful of counts. This chain connects TRBV5-4 to TRBJ1-3, with TRBD1 as a possible D gene (5 bases). The V end lost 0 bases, the J end lost 2 bases, and 12 bases lay between the germline ends. Germline CDR1 SGHNT, CDR2 YYREEE (reference sequence). The CDR3 has 16 amino acids. The CDR3 sequence: CASSLEVQAPGNTIYF. DNA for the CDR3: TGTGCCAGCAGCTTGGAAGTACAGGCCCCTGGAAACACCATATATTTT.

V and J are TRBV30 and TRBJ1-1, with unresolved D. The CDR3 runs to 13 residues. Per the germline V gene, CDR1 is GTSNPN and CDR2 is SVGIG (reference sequence). V gave up 6 bases and J gave up 5 bases, with 16 bases separating them. The CDR3 nucleotides are TGTGCCTGTATGTATACGCGAGGGACTGAAGCTTTCTTT. Its protein is CACMYTRGTEAFF.

The chain has TRBV5-1 and TRBJ1-2, with 11 bases lining up with TRBD1. CDR1 SGHRS and CDR2 YFSETQ come from the germline V gene. J was trimmed by 4 bases and V by 4 bases; bases with no gene match: 6. This CDR3 region has 15 residues. CDR3 sequence reads: CASSLRTGGSYGYTF. CDR3 bases: TGCGCCAGCAGCCTACGGACAGGGGGCAGCTATGGCTACACCTTC.

This clone was observed a few times. The J gene is TRBJ2-7, the V gene TRBV28; unclear D gene. The V and J ends lost 0 bases and 0 bases respectively, with 9 bases between them. The CDR3 is 15 amino acids. The V gene's germline CDR1 is MDHEN and CDR2 SYDVKM. The CDR3 loop is CASSLWPGTSYEQYF. The DNA for the CDR3 is TGTGCCAGCAGTTTATGGCCGGGTACCTCCTACGAGCAGTACTTC.

This clone was seen just once. DNA of the CDR3: TGTGCCAGCAGTCGACCAGGTGGTCAGCCCCAGCATTTT. Its translation is CASSRPGGQPQHF. This chain connects TRBV2 to TRBJ1-5, with D unclear. V lost 5 bases to trimming and J lost 6 bases, with 11 bases between them. Germline V gene data show CDR1 as SNHLY and CDR2 as FYNNEI. The CDR3 consists of 13 residues.

This clone was picked up one time. The rearrangement links TRBV28 to TRBJ2-1; TRBD2 agrees at 8 bases. The CDR3 has 15 amino acids. Germline V gene lookup returns CDR1 MDHEN and CDR2 SYDVKM. Trimming at V came to 8 bases and at J to 5 bases, leaving 11 bases not matched to a gene. The CDR3 loop is CASGLGVAGNNEQFF. The CDR3 DNA reads TGTGCCAGCGGCCTGGGGGTAGCGGGAAACAATGAGCAGTTCTTC. Full variable domain (rest looked up from reference TRBV28 and TRBJ2-1): DVKVTQSSRYLVKRTGEKVFLECVQDMDHENMFWYRQDPGLGLRLIYFSYDVKMKEKGDIPEGYSVSREKKERFSLILESASTNQTSMYLCASGLGVAGNNEQFFGPGTRLTVL.

This clone showed up just a few times. The chain is built from TRBV7-3 and TRBJ2-7; a possible D gene is TRBD1 (8 bases). Trimming left V 4 bases short and J 5 bases short, with 18 bases between. The V gene's germline CDR1 is SGHTA and CDR2 FQGTGA. The CDR3 consists of 15 residues. CDR3 in DNA: TGTGCCAGCAGCTCCACAGGGGGGGAGTACGACGAGCAGTACTTC. The encoded protein is CASSSTGGEYDEQYF. Using reference TRBV7-3 and TRBJ2-7 for the parts outside the CDR3, the full variable domain is GAGVSQTPSNKVTEKGKYVELRCDPISGHTALYWYRQSLGQGPEFLIYFQGTGAADDSGLPNDRFFAVRPEGSVSTLKIQRTERGDSAVYLCASSSTGGEYDEQYFGPGTRLTVT.

J is TRBJ2-3 and V is TRBV6-4; 8 bases fit TRBD2. The CDR3 is 16 amino acids. The trim removed 5 bases at V and 4 bases at J, leaving 11 bases unmatched. Germline lookup yields CDR1 MRHNA and CDR2 SNTAGT. CDR3: CASSKTSGVGADTQYF. For the CDR3, the DNA is TGTGCCAGCAGTAAAACTAGCGGAGTGGGGGCAGATACGCAGTATTTT.

J is TRBJ1-2 and V is TRBV6-6; no reliable D call. Germline V gives CDR1 MNHNY, CDR2 SVGAGI (reference sequence). This CDR3 spans 12 amino acids. Trimming took off 5 bases at V and 5 bases at J, with 9 bases between the two ends. CDR3 amino acids: CASSRQTYGYTF. Written as DNA, the CDR3 is TGTGCCAGCAGTAGGCAGACTTATGGCTACACCTTC.

This rearrangement joins TRBV2 to TRBJ2-2; D gene uncertain. Germline V gene data show CDR1 as SNHLY and CDR2 as FYNNEI. Trimming removed 5 bases from V and 4 bases from J, with 11 bases in between. The CDR3 loop spans 14 amino acids. CDR3 sequence reads: CASSQRYSTGELFF. The CDR3 DNA sequence: TGTGCCAGCAGTCAAAGATACAGCACCGGGGAGCTGTTTTTT. Based on the CDR3 plus reference TRBV2 and TRBJ2-2, the full variable domain is EPEVTQTPSHQVTQMGQEVILRCVPISNHLYFYWYRQILGQKVEFLVSFYNNEISEKSEIFDDQFSVERPDGSNFTLKIRSTKLEDSAMYFCASSQRYSTGELFFGEGSRLTVL.

The genes are TRBV28 and TRBJ1-2; the match to TRBD1 covers 7 bases. The CDR3 consists of 16 residues. J was trimmed by 3 bases and V by 1 base; bases with no gene match: 8. Germline CDR1 MDHEN, CDR2 SYDVKM. The CDR3 nucleotides are TGTGCCAGCAGTTTATTAATAACGGGGACAGACTATGGCTACACCTTC. This encodes CASSLLITGTDYGYTF.

This chain joins TRBV2 and TRBJ1-1; the match to TRBD1 covers 8 bases. V lost 5 bases, J lost 9 bases, and 8 bases stayed unmatched. Germline V CDR1 and CDR2: SNHLY, FYNNEI. The CDR3 sequence is 13 residues long. CDR3 nucleotide sequence: TGTGCCAGCAGTCGACAGGGGCAGGGACAAGCTTTCTTT. Amino acids: CASSRQGQGQAFF.

The rearrangement joins TRBV4-1 to TRBJ2-4, with D perhaps TRBD1 (5 bases). This CDR3 is 16 amino acids long. V lost 3 bases and J lost 0, with 12 bases in between. Germline CDR1 reads MGHRA; CDR2 reads YSYEKL. The CDR3 DNA sequence: TGCGCCAGCAGCCAGATTAAGACAGCAGCCAAAAACATTCAGTACTTC. It encodes CASSQIKTAAKNIQYF.

J is TRBJ2-1 and V is TRBV6-1, with 8 bases matching TRBD1. The V gene's germline CDR1 is MNHNS and CDR2 SASEGT. The CDR3 sequence is 15 residues long. After removal of 1 base from V and 5 bases from J, the junction contained 4 bases not matched to a gene. This chain's CDR3 is CASSEGQGAHNEQFF. As DNA, the CDR3 is TGTGCCAGCAGTGAAGGCCAGGGGGCACACAATGAGCAGTTCTTC.

V and J are TRBV12-3 or TRBV12-4 and TRBJ1-2, with 8 positions matching TRBD1. V lost 10 bases to trimming and J lost 6 bases; unmatched junction nucleotides: 7. This CDR3 is built from 12 residues. This chain's CDR3 is CATTGGLDGYTF. As DNA, the CDR3 is TGTGCCACCACAGGGGGGCTGGATGGCTACACCTTC.

The chain carries TRBV15 and TRBJ2-2; 8 positions agree with TRBD2. V lost 5 bases, J lost 5 bases, and 7 bases stayed unmatched. CDR3 length equals 15 residues. Germline values: CDR1 LNHNV, CDR2 YYDKDF (reference sequence). The CDR3 here is CATSAGTSLTGELFF. In nucleotides, the CDR3 is TGTGCCACCAGCGCCGGGACTAGTTTAACCGGGGAGCTGTTTTTT.

Points on this clone: The same CDR3 can be traced to other DNA sequences in this sample. Here the CDR3 DNA reads TGTGCCTGGAGTAGCGGACTAGGGGCCAATGAGCAGTTCTTC. It encodes CAWSSGLGANEQFF. The chain joins TRBV30 to TRBJ2-1; 7 nucleotides line up with TRBD2. CDR3 length equals 14 residues. The V gene's germline CDR1 is GTSNPN and CDR2 SVGIG (reference sequence). V was pared by 2 bases and J by 6 bases, with 7 bases of the junction left unmatched.

The chain has TRBV3-1 (or the pseudogene TRBV3-2) and TRBJ2-5, with TRBD2 as a possible D gene (6 bases). Germline V gene data show CDR1 as LGHDT and CDR2 as YNNKEL (reference sequence). V dropped 0 bases and J dropped 2 bases, with 16 bases sitting between them. This CDR3 comprises 17 residues. The CDR3, as DNA: TGTGCCAGCAGCCAAGATCTTCCAGCGGGTACACAAGAGACCCAGTACTTC. Amino acids: CASSQDLPAGTQETQYF.

The chain is built from TRBV11-2 and TRBJ1-6; D remains unclear. Germline V gene lookup returns CDR1 SGHAT and CDR2 FQNNGV. V was trimmed by 2 bases and J by 7 bases, leaving 12 bases between them. The CDR3 consists of 15 residues. The CDR3 loop reads CASSLLPASNSPLHF. The CDR3 bases are TGTGCCAGCAGCTTACTGCCCGCGTCCAATTCACCCCTCCACTTT.

The chain joins TRBV29-1 to TRBJ2-3, with 7 bases fitting TRBD2. Trimming removed 5 bases from V and 4 bases from J; junction bases left unmatched: 15. From germline, CDR1 is SQVTM and CDR2 ANQGSEA. This CDR3 is built from 16 residues. In DNA form, the CDR3 reads TGCAGCGTTTTTCCCCACCTTTTGGCGGGAGCAGATACGCAGTATTTT. Its translation is CSVFPHLLAGADTQYF.